This T cell receptor (beta chain) originates from a study of identical twins. General study results and limits: Fewer insertions marked abundant cord blood beta clonotypes; young adult naive trended weakly, memory not at all. Models underestimated TCR alpha sharing (out-of-frame) in monozygotic twins.

Carrying unique molecular identifiers, the cDNA also gained a universal primer site through template switching. MiXCR, run by TCRdb on the 5' RACE reads, gives a single entry per CDR3 protein. Among approximately 620,000 distinct CDR3 sequences, 8% to 9% were seen once, and the ten largest hold roughly 0.97%. Germline trimming cut 5 bases from V and 6 bases from J; bases unmatched to any gene: 5. The CDR3 extends over 14 amino acids. Germline CDR1 is SEHNR and CDR2 is FQNEAQ (reference sequence). Points on this clonotype: Its antigen is not known.

These data also featured in a second study, about yellow fever vaccine responses in identical twins. As that study records: Reportedly, the response of twins' T cells to the vaccine seemed partly convergent, partly personalized.

This clonotype was obtained from a woman aged 18-35 years in good health. This chain joins TRBV7-9 and TRBJ2-1; 9 bases align to TRBD2. The specimen was PBMCs. The CDR3 bases are TGTGCCAGCAGCATTGGCGGGGGGGGCAATGAGCAGTTCTTC. Translating gives CASSIGGGGNEQFF.